Sequencing of this T cell receptor (beta chain) was carried out in a study of T cell repertoires in ileal Crohn's disease. Notes on the study in general: Endoscopic recurrence occurred in every patient whose clonality exceeded 26.8%.

Only in-frame clones appear in the TCRdb table, and some are missing; sequencing was by immunoSEQ multiplex PCR. The sample includes 8,000 to 8,500 clones, around 96% seen only once; the top ten take around 0.2%. V lost 0 bases, J lost 7 bases, and 13 bases stayed unmatched. Per germline, CDR1 LGHNA and CDR2 YSLEER. The CDR3 has 18 residues. Of note for this clone: What it binds is not known.

The TCR originated in an adult with Crohn's disease. Specimen: ileal tissue. V usage is TRBV4-3 and J usage is TRBJ2-1; 9 positions match TRBD2. The CDR3 DNA reads as TGCGCCAGCAGCCAAGATCTGCGGGGGGGCATAACAGTTAATGAGCAGTTCTTC. Translating gives CASSQDLRGGITVNEQFF.